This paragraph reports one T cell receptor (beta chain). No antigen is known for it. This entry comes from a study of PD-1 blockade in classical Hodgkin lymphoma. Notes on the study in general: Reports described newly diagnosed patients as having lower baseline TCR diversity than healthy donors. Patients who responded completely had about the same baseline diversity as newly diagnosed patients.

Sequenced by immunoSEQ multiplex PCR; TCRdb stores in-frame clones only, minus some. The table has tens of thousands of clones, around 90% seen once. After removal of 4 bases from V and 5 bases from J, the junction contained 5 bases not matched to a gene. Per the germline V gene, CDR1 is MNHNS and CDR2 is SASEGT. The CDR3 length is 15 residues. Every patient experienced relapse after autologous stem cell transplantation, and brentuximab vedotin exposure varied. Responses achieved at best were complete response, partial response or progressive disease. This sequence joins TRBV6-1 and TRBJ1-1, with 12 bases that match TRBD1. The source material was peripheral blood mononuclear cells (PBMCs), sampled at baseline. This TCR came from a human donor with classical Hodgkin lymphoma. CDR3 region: CASSARDRGRTEAFF. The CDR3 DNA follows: TGTGCCAGCAGTGCCCGGGACAGGGGGCGAACTGAAGCTTTCTTT.